A selection of T cell receptor beta chains follows, all from one sample in a study of blood T cell repertoires in COVID-19. Using immunoSEQ multiplex PCR, the repertoire was profiled, and TCRdb retains in-frame clones only, with some absent. The sample lists 150,000 to 200,000 clones, approximately 90% seen once, with more than 2% in the top ten. What was sequenced was PBMCs or T cells enriched from blood (not recorded which). The receptors were gathered from a young woman who had recovered from COVID-19. The CDR3 runs from the conserved cysteine through the conserved F or W.

j_call cdr3_length v_call cdr3_aa
TRBJ1-1 14 TRBV27 CASSSRQGFTEAFF
TRBJ1-3 13 TRBV19 CASSILEGNTIYF
TRBJ1-1 17 TRBV19 CASSTRQGVLRTTEAFF
TRBJ2-3 13 TRBV4-2 CASSQDFSDTQYF
TRBJ1-1 16 TRBV11-2 CASSLGAKIMNTEAFF
TRBJ2-5 13 TRBV29-1 CSVDREGPETQYF
TRBJ1-1 14 TRBV7-2 CASSFGVGATEAFF
TRBJ2-7 15 TRBV5-4 CASSLGGQTIHEQYF
TRBJ1-2 12 TRBV29-1 CSVEGGDRGYTF
TRBJ1-3 15 TRBV7-8 CASSLIRTGGDTIYF
TRBJ2-5 13 TRBV4-3 CASSLGLRGAQYF
TRBJ1-2 14 TRBV6-2/TRBV6-3 CASSYNDRGYGYTF
TRBJ1-2 15 TRBV7-9 CASSPRTGGAYGYTF
TRBJ1-5 14 TRBV25-1 CASPRPCQDQPQHF
TRBJ1-6 13 TRBV27 CASKGQYNSPLHF
TRBJ1-2 15 TRBV18 CASSPDREDRYGYTF
TRBJ2-1 17 TRBV7-9 CASSPPTRAGSYNEQFF
TRBJ1-4 15 TRBV6-5 CASSYSRGINEKLFF
TRBJ1-2 14 TRBV6-6 CASSSRQGLDGYTF
TRBJ1-5 14 TRBV24-1 CATSDRGGNQPQHF
TRBJ1-5 15 TRBV7-2 CASSGEGGYGQPQHF
TRBJ2-3 11 TRBV6-5 CASSTEDTQYF
TRBJ2-2 15 TRBV19 CASSARGGITGELFF
TRBJ2-3 17 TRBV18 CASSYIGKTTSTDTQYF
TRBJ2-3 16 TRBV3-1/TRBV3-2 CASSRGTSGYTDTQYF
TRBJ1-2 14 TRBV29-1 CSVGSGGVYYGYTF
TRBJ2-3 15 TRBV7-7 CASSPGLAETDTQYF
TRBJ2-7 14 TRBV2 CASSELAGGHEQYF
TRBJ1-3 13 TRBV6-5 CASLRSSGNTIYF
TRBJ1-1 17 TRBV7-9 CASSSRDRGRWNTEAFF
TRBJ1-1 14 TRBV18 CASSAGTGHTEAFF
TRBJ1-3 15 TRBV3-1/TRBV3-2 CASSQGAPSGNTIYF
TRBJ1-5 17 TRBV15 CATSRDKGVGSNQPQHF
TRBJ1-6 13 TRBV6-5 CASSYLGRGVIHF
TRBJ1-4 13 TRBV7-9 CASSPGGAEKLFF
TRBJ2-5 14 TRBV5-1 CASSSRGTQETQYF
TRBJ2-1 17 TRBV9 CASSVPLAGGSYNEQFF
TRBJ1-3 14 TRBV7-3 CASSLLGGRDTIYF
TRBJ1-1 13 TRBV6-5 CASRLTGETEAFF
TRBJ1-1 11 TRBV21-1 CASNRGTEAFF
TRBJ1-1 14 TRBV5-1 CASSRDSLNTEAFF
TRBJ2-7 12 TRBV27 CASSPGLYEQYF
TRBJ2-1 13 TRBV19 CASSTGIYNEQFF
TRBJ1-6 16 TRBV6-1 CASSAPGQGLYSPLHF
TRBJ1-5 16 TRBV4-2 CASSPVRDRRNQPQHF
TRBJ1-2 12 TRBV19 CASSKYSYGYTF
TRBJ2-7 13 TRBV14 CASERTGGSEQYF
TRBJ1-1 15 TRBV10-1 CASSESDRVVTEAFF
TRBJ2-1 13 TRBV29-1 CSVVASSYNEQFF
TRBJ2-2 15 TRBV18 CASSPPGVNTGELFF
TRBJ1-5 16 TRBV7-2 CASSSRGTVNNQPQHF
TRBJ1-5 14 TRBV24-1 CATSDPAGKQPQHF
TRBJ2-3 15 TRBV7-8 CASSLERHRTDTQYF
TRBJ2-3 18 TRBV4-1 CASSLQADSLSNFDTQYF